The 22 T cell receptor beta chains reported below all come from one sample, sequenced in a study of cytomegalovirus exposure and HLA in healthy donors. PCR used 60 Vbeta primers and 13 Jbeta primers. Assay: immunoSEQ multiplex PCR; the TCRdb copy retains only in-frame clones and omits some. This repertoire comprises about 190,000 clones; its ten largest clones make up roughly 0.89%. Sequencing was performed on PBMCs. The receptors come from a woman aged 25 to 39 in good health and CMV-seropositive.

The rearrangement joins TRBV6-5 to TRBJ1-1; 9 nucleotides align to TRBD1. Germline V gene sequence: CDR1 MNHEY, CDR2 SVGAGI. This CDR3 is built from 15 residues. J lost 0 bases, V lost 6 bases, and 5 bases had no gene match. The CDR3 loop reads CASSYGTGLNTEAFF. The CDR3 DNA follows: TGTGCCAGCAGCTACGGGACAGGGCTGAACACTGAAGCTTTCTTT.

The chain links TRBV7-8 to TRBJ2-5, with D perhaps matching TRBD2 (6 bases). Per the germline V gene, CDR1 is SGHVS and CDR2 is FQNEAQ. V gave up 1 base and J gave up 4 bases, with 19 bases separating them. The CDR3 covers 17 residues. DNA of the CDR3: TGTGCCAGCAGCTTAGGGGTGGGGGGAGGATCGGTAGAGACCCAGTACTTC. This codes for CASSLGVGGGSVETQYF. Filled out from reference TRBV7-8 and TRBJ2-5, the complete variable domain reads GAGVSQSPRYKVAKRGQDVALRCDPISGHVSLFWYQQALGQGPEFLTYFQNEAQLDKSGLPSDRFFAERPEGSVSTLKIQRTQQEDSAVYLCASSLGVGGGSVETQYFGPGTRLLVL.

The chain employs TRBV30 and TRBJ2-1; D is possibly TRBD1 (6 bases). CDR3 length equals 12 residues. CDR1 and CDR2 from the germline V gene are GTSNPN and SVGIG (reference sequence). The V end lost 0 bases, the J end lost 6 bases, and 6 bases lay between the germline ends. CDR3 nucleotide sequence: TGTGCCTGGAGTGTACAGGGCAATGAGCAGTTCTTC. It yields the protein CAWSVQGNEQFF.

As to this clone: Distinct nucleotide sequences in the sample also encode this CDR3. The chain uses TRBV2 and TRBJ1-1, with D possibly matching TRBD1 (5 bases). The germline CDR1 and CDR2 sequences are SNHLY and FYNNEI. CDR3 length: 13 residues. The V gene lost 6 bases and the J gene lost 1 base, with 9 bases spanning the gap. CDR3 DNA sequence: TGTGCCAGCAGGGAGACAGAGAACACTGAAGCTTTCTTT. It translates to CASRETENTEAFF. Full variable domain (missing parts from reference TRBV2 and TRBJ1-1): EPEVTQTPSHQVTQMGQEVILRCVPISNHLYFYWYRQILGQKVEFLVSFYNNEISEKSEIFDDQFSVERPDGSNFTLKIRSTKLEDSAMYFCASRETENTEAFFGQGTRLTVV.

J is TRBJ1-6 and V is TRBV11-2; 7 nucleotides match TRBD1. CDR1 is SGHAT, CDR2 FQNNGV, per germline. The V segment lost 5 bases and the J segment 5 bases; nucleotides outside the gene matches: 6. The CDR3 totals 15 residues. CDR3 DNA sequence: TGTGCCAGCAGCGAACAACAGGGGCATAATTCACCCCTCCACTTT. Its protein is CASSEQQGHNSPLHF.

The chain joins TRBV29-1 to TRBJ1-4; no firm D call. Germline CDR1 and CDR2: SQVTM and ANQGSEA. The CDR3 spans 12 residues. With 2 bases removed from V and 6 bases from J, the gap between germline ends came to 7 bases. CDR3 protein: CSVEMSDEKLFF. The CDR3, as DNA: TGCAGCGTTGAAATGAGTGATGAAAAACTGTTTTTT.

The J gene is TRBJ1-6, the V gene TRBV5-1; D is uncertain. CDR3 size: 14 residues. Looked up from germline, CDR1 is SGHRS and CDR2 is YFSETQ. With 4 bases removed from V and 7 bases from J, the gap between germline ends came to 12 bases. The CDR3 region is CASSVRESNSPLHF. The CDR3 coding sequence is TGCGCCAGCAGCGTCCGGGAATCGAATTCACCCCTCCACTTT.

V is TRBV10-3 and J is TRBJ1-1; D is uncertain. The V end lost 6 bases, the J end lost 7 bases, and 18 bases lay between the germline ends. Germline V gives CDR1 ENHRY, CDR2 SYGVKD. This CDR3 is built from 14 residues. The CDR3 DNA follows: TGTGCCATCAGCCACACCGTTCAGCGTGTTGAAGCTTTCTTT. Amino acid sequence: CAISHTVQRVEAFF.

The chain employs TRBV18 and TRBJ1-4, with TRBD1 matching over 7 bases. The germline V gene has CDR1 KGHSH and CDR2 LQKENI. Germline trimming cut 5 bases from V and 5 bases from J; bases unmatched to any gene: 5. The CDR3 sequence is 14 residues long. The DNA of the CDR3 is TGTGCCAGCTCATGGGACAGCGGCAATGAAAAACTGTTTTTT. This sequence encodes CASSWDSGNEKLFF.

This chain connects TRBV6-5 to TRBJ2-7; D gene uncertain. This CDR3 contains 12 residues. V lost 2 bases and J lost 7, with 9 bases in between. The germline V gene encodes CDR1 MNHEY and CDR2 SVGAGI. CDR3 DNA sequence: TGTGCCAGCAGTTACCCCCAGTCTGAGCAGTACTTC. Amino acids: CASSYPQSEQYF.

The chain combines TRBV27 with TRBJ1-1, with 9 nucleotides matching TRBD1. V lost 6 bases to trimming and J lost 7 bases; unmatched junction nucleotides: 15. The CDR3 totals 16 residues. Germline V gives CDR1 MNHEY, CDR2 SMNVEV (reference sequence). CDR3 bases: TGTGCCAGCAGCCGAAGGTGGGACAGGGACTTCTTTGAAGCTTTCTTT. The encoded protein is CASSRRWDRDFFEAFF.

V gene TRBV27 combines with J gene TRBJ1-2; possibly TRBD1 for D (6 bases). CDR1 and CDR2 from the germline V gene are MNHEY and SMNVEV (reference sequence). This CDR3 is 13 amino acids long. V lost 5 bases and J lost 8, with 15 bases in between. The DNA for the CDR3 is TGTGCCAGCAGTCTACAGGGATCTGAGGGCTACACCTTC. Translating gives CASSLQGSEGYTF.

The rearrangement joins TRBV27 to TRBJ1-2, with D perhaps matching TRBD1 (6 bases). Trimming cost V 4 bases and J 7 bases, with 13 bases left between them. CDR3 length: 13 residues. Germline CDR1 is MNHEY and CDR2 is SMNVEV (reference sequence). CDR3 amino acids: CASSSLGARGYTF. The CDR3 nucleotides read TGTGCCAGCAGTTCTCTGGGGGCGCGTGGCTACACCTTC.

CDR3 nucleotide sequence: TGTGCCAGTATGAGAGGGGTCGGGACAACTGGAAACACCATATATTTT. Its translation is CASMRGVGTTGNTIYF. V gene TRBV19 combines with J gene TRBJ1-3, with a weak D call TRBD1 (6 bases). The CDR3 has 16 residues. Trimming took 7 bases from V and 2 from J, leaving 18 bases between them. The germline V gene has CDR1 LNHDA and CDR2 SQIVND (reference sequence).

The rearrangement joins TRBV18 to TRBJ1-1, with D uncertain. Germline CDR1 reads KGHSH; CDR2 reads LQKENI. This CDR3 comprises 16 residues. V lost 3 bases and J 1 base, leaving 15 bases between the germline ends. In DNA, the CDR3 is TGTGCCAGCTCACCTCGCGACCCGGCGGGGAACACTGAAGCTTTCTTT. Its translation: CASSPRDPAGNTEAFF. Using reference TRBV18 and TRBJ1-1 for the parts outside the CDR3, the full variable domain is NAGVMQNPRHLVRRRGQEARLRCSPMKGHSHVYWYRQLPEEGLKFMVYLQKENIIDESGMPKERFSAEFPKEGPSILRIQQVVRGDSAAYFCASSPRDPAGNTEAFFGQGTRLTVV.

The V and J genes are TRBV5-1 and TRBJ2-1; 9 bases agree with TRBD1. Germline values: CDR1 SGHRS, CDR2 YFSETQ. The CDR3 contains 15 residues. V lost 3 bases and J lost 8; bases outside the gene matches: 9. Written as DNA, the CDR3 is TGCGCCAGCAGCTCCGGGACAGGGAGTCTATATGAGCAGTTCTTC. Amino acids: CASSSGTGSLYEQFF.

The rearrangement uses TRBV7-2 and TRBJ2-3; weak D call: TRBD2 (5 bases). The germline CDR1 and CDR2 sequences are SGHTA and FQGNSA. The CDR3 is 16 amino acids. Trimming took 1 base from V and 1 from J, leaving 12 bases between them. Written as DNA, the CDR3 is TGTGCCAGCAGCTTAGACAGCGGCTATGGCACAGATACGCAGTATTTT. Translated, it gives CASSLDSGYGTDTQYF.

The chain uses TRBV28 and TRBJ1-2; 8 bases are a match to TRBD1. CDR1 is MDHEN and CDR2 is SYDVKM in the germline V gene. The CDR3 is 15 residues long. The ends lost 3 bases at V and 4 bases at J; junction bases unmatched: 7. CDR3 residues: CASSFLQGAPYGYTF. CDR3 in DNA: TGTGCCAGCAGTTTCCTTCAGGGGGCCCCCTATGGCTACACCTTC.

The V gene is TRBV4-3, the J gene TRBJ1-1, with D possibly TRBD1 on 6 matching bases. CDR3 length equals 15 residues. The V end was cut by 2 bases, the J end by 1 base, with 11 bases between. Germline CDR1 is LGHNA and CDR2 is YSLEER. CDR3 loop: CASSQTDRPNTEAFF. The CDR3 DNA sequence: TGCGCCAGCAGCCAAACGGACAGACCGAACACTGAAGCTTTCTTT.

The V call is TRBV11-2, the J call TRBJ2-7; 13 positions agree with TRBD2. The CDR3 length is 16 residues. The trim removed 4 bases at V and 3 bases at J, leaving 6 bases unmatched. Germline-derived CDR1 and CDR2 are SGHAT and FQNNGV. The CDR3 reads CASSSALAGGLYEQYF. CDR3 coding DNA: TGTGCCAGCAGCTCCGCACTAGCGGGGGGGCTCTACGAGCAGTACTTC.

The chain recombines TRBV10-1 with TRBJ1-1; 8 nucleotides align to TRBD1. With 6 bases clipped from V and 1 base from J, the junction kept 4 bases outside the gene matches. The CDR3 totals 14 residues. Germline CDR1 is WNHNN and CDR2 is SYGVQD (reference sequence). In DNA, the CDR3 is TGCGCCAGCAGACCACAGGGGGGGAACACTGAAGCTTTCTTT. This codes for CASRPQGGNTEAFF.

Note on this clone: Other nucleotide sequences from this sample produce the same CDR3. The chain employs TRBV4-3 and TRBJ2-7; D gene unclear. From germline, CDR1 is LGHNA and CDR2 YSLEER. This CDR3 spans 13 amino acids. The V end lost 1 base, the J end lost 3 bases, and 7 bases lay between the germline ends. CDR3 loop: CASSQGGGYEQYF. The CDR3 bases are TGCGCCAGCAGCCAAGGAGGCGGCTACGAGCAGTACTTC.